The rows below give T cell receptor beta chains drawn from one sample of a study of blood T cell repertoires in COVID-19. The data were produced by immunoSEQ multiplex PCR, yet TCRdb's version contains in-frame clones alone and is incomplete. The table has about 280,000 clones, around 84% seen once. Input material: PBMCs or T cells enriched from blood (not recorded which). These receptors came from a woman aged 50 to 60 who had recovered from COVID-19. Each CDR3 is given with its conserved first and last residue. A D gene is named only where the DNA matches it firmly. Clone size is not always given. Where it is, it says once, few, many or a class for expanded clones.

clone_size d_call j_call v_call cdr3_aa cdr3_nt
few - TRBJ2-7 TRBV29-1 CSAATASGYEQYF TGCAGCGCGGCGACAGCCTCAGGCTACGAGCAGTACTTC
- TRBD1 TRBJ1-5 TRBV6-2/TRBV6-3 CASSYGSGGQPQHF TGTGCCAGCAGTTACGGTTCAGGGGGGCAGCCCCAGCATTTT
- - TRBJ2-7 TRBV7-6 CASSVNTGSYEQYF TGTGCCAGCAGCGTCAACACGGGATCCTACGAGCAGTACTTC
- - TRBJ1-3 TRBV4-1 CASSPRSWASSGNTIYF TGCGCCAGCAGCCCCCGATCTTGGGCATCTTCTGGAAACACCATATATTTT
- - TRBJ2-2 TRBV5-6 CASSAAGRRSTGELFF TGTGCCAGCAGCGCGGCCGGTCGTCGGAGTACCGGGGAGCTGTTTTTT
- TRBD2 TRBJ2-2 TRBV5-1 CASSLAVPSGGKDAVTGELFF TGCGCCAGCAGCTTGGCGGTCCCTAGCGGGGGCAAAGACGCGGTCACCGGGGAGCTGTTTTTT
- - TRBJ1-6 TRBV11-2 CASSFGQTVRNSPLHF TGTGCCAGCAGCTTTGGTCAGACAGTTAGGAATTCACCCCTCCACTTT
- - TRBJ1-1 TRBV30 CAWQALGGYEAFF TGTGCCTGGCAGGCCTTGGGAGGATATGAAGCTTTCTTT
- - TRBJ1-5 TRBV13 CASSSGQLNQPQHF TGTGCCAGCAGCTCCGGACAGCTCAATCAGCCCCAGCATTTT
- - TRBJ1-1 TRBV14 CASSAGLLFTEAFF TGTGCCAGCAGCGCGGGGCTGTTATTCACTGAAGCTTTCTTT
- TRBD1 TRBJ1-1 TRBV27 CASSLGQGMNTEAFF TGTGCCAGCAGTTTAGGACAGGGTATGAACACTGAAGCTTTCTTT
- - TRBJ1-2 TRBV6-5 CASTPTAVYTF TGTGCCAGCACTCCTACAGCAGTCTACACCTTC
- - TRBJ2-1 TRBV4-1 CASSQAHGVSPNNEQFF TGCGCCAGCAGCCAAGCCCACGGAGTAAGCCCCAACAATGAGCAGTTCTTC
- - TRBJ1-3 TRBV18 CASSQGASGNTIYF TGTGCCAGCTCACAGGGAGCCTCTGGAAACACCATATATTTT
- TRBD1 TRBJ1-5 TRBV10-3 CAISGTGVNSNQPQHF TGTGCCATCAGTGGGACAGGGGTCAATAGCAATCAGCCCCAGCATTTT
- - TRBJ1-2 TRBV29-1 CSVLTGIYGYTF TGCAGCGTGTTGACAGGCATCTATGGCTACACCTTC
once - TRBJ2-5 TRBV19 CASSWGSATSETQYF TGTGCCAGTAGTTGGGGCAGCGCGACCTCAGAGACCCAGTACTTC
- TRBD1 TRBJ2-3 TRBV30 CARGQGLDTQYF TGTGCCAGAGGACAGGGGCTCGATACGCAGTATTTT
- TRBD1 TRBJ2-7 TRBV6-5 CASNPGQTTYEQYF TGTGCCAGCAATCCGGGACAGACGACCTACGAGCAGTACTTC
- TRBD1 TRBJ1-2 TRBV29-1 CSVDVGGANYGYTF TGCAGCGTTGACGTAGGGGGCGCTAACTATGGCTACACCTTC
- - TRBJ1-1 TRBV6-2/TRBV6-3 CASSYPQGRDTEAFF TGTGCCAGCAGTTACCCACAGGGCCGGGACACTGAAGCTTTCTTT
- TRBD1 TRBJ1-4 TRBV29-1 CSVGVGQGEKLFF TGCAGCGTTGGCGTAGGACAGGGCGAAAAACTGTTTTTT
- - TRBJ1-6 TRBV28 CASSPTGKPSSYNSPLHF TGTGCCAGCAGCCCCACCGGGAAGCCGAGCTCCTATAATTCACCCCTCCACTTT
- TRBD1 TRBJ1-1 TRBV18 CASSPVTGKMAFF TGTGCCAGCTCACCGGTGACAGGGAAGATGGCTTTCTTT
- - TRBJ1-5 TRBV6-2/TRBV6-3 CASSYSGGYNQPQHF TGTGCCAGCAGTTACTCGGGGGGTTACAATCAGCCCCAGCATTTT
- - TRBJ1-4 TRBV5-1 CASSSVPATNEKLFF TGCGCCAGCAGCTCTGTTCCGGCAACTAATGAAAAACTGTTTTTT
- TRBD2 TRBJ2-3 TRBV6-1 CASSESGQRDGTDTQYF TGTGCCAGCAGTGAAAGTGGGCAGCGGGATGGCACAGATACGCAGTATTTT
- - TRBJ2-7 TRBV6-5 CASSPGLSLNEQYF TGTGCCAGCAGCCCCGGACTGAGCCTCAACGAGCAGTACTTC
- - TRBJ1-2 TRBV7-2 CASSTRVQTAANYGYTF TGTGCCAGCAGCACCCGCGTACAGACAGCTGCTAACTATGGCTACACCTTC
- - TRBJ1-1 TRBV5-1 CASSLTGGSAEAFF TGCGCCAGCAGCTTGACAGGAGGGAGCGCTGAAGCTTTCTTT
- - TRBJ1-6 TRBV28 CASTLGGGRSPLHF TGTGCCAGCACCTTAGGGGGGGGTAGATCACCCCTCCACTTT
once TRBD2 TRBJ2-7 TRBV30 CAWRTQSGGRQYF TGTGCCTGGAGGACACAGTCGGGCGGGAGGCAGTACTTC
- TRBD2 TRBJ2-5 TRBV5-6 CASSLDPGGRETQYF TGTGCCAGCAGCTTGGATCCGGGGGGGCGCGAGACCCAGTACTTC
- - TRBJ1-4 TRBV7-9 CASSFQTVGYEKLFF TGTGCCAGCAGCTTTCAGACAGTCGGTTACGAAAAACTGTTTTTT
- TRBD1 TRBJ1-5 TRBV5-6 CASSLTGTGGNQPQHF TGTGCCAGCAGCTTGACTGGGACAGGGGGCAATCAGCCCCAGCATTTT
- - TRBJ1-6 TRBV25-1 CASSGSDRNNSPLHF TGTGCCAGCAGTGGATCAGACAGAAATAATTCACCCCTCCACTTT
- TRBD1 TRBJ1-6 TRBV7-9 CASSTGGSSPLHF TGTGCCAGCAGTACAGGGGGCAGTTCACCCCTCCACTTT
- TRBD1 TRBJ1-3 TRBV25-1 CASSDFVRDSSGNTIYF TGTGCCAGCAGTGATTTCGTGCGGGACAGCTCTGGAAACACCATATATTTT
- - TRBJ2-1 TRBV28 CASSFTAGGKNEQFF TGTGCCAGCAGTTTTACGGCAGGAGGAAAGAATGAGCAGTTCTTC
- TRBD1 TRBJ1-1 TRBV19 CASINRGNTEAFF TGTGCCAGTATCAACAGGGGGAACACTGAAGCTTTCTTT
once - TRBJ1-3 TRBV27 CASSLSRQGGNTIYF TGTGCCAGCAGTTTATCAAGACAAGGCGGAAACACCATATATTTT
- - TRBJ2-7 TRBV5-6 CASSLVGRRSYEQYF TGTGCCAGCAGCTTGGTTGGGCGACGCTCCTACGAGCAGTACTTC
- - TRBJ1-2 TRBV28 CASSLYRAYGYTF TGTGCCAGCAGTTTATACAGGGCCTATGGCTACACCTTC
- - TRBJ1-3 TRBV15 CATSRSAVLGSSGNTIYF TGTGCCACCAGCAGATCCGCCGTACTGGGGAGCTCTGGAAACACCATATATTTT
- - TRBJ2-3 TRBV11-3 CASSLTQSDTQYF TGTGCCAGCAGCCTGACTCAGTCAGATACGCAGTATTTT
- - TRBJ2-5 TRBV15 CATSNAETPQETQYF TGTGCCACCAGCAATGCCGAGACTCCACAAGAGACCCAGTACTTC
- - TRBJ1-1 TRBV3-1/TRBV3-2 CASSPVSTNTEAFF TGTGCCAGCAGCCCCGTGAGCACGAACACTGAAGCTTTCTTT
- TRBD2 TRBJ2-1 TRBV4-3 CASSQEGVIAGGNERFF TGCGCCAGCAGCCAAGAGGGAGTGATAGCGGGAGGGAATGAGCGGTTCTTC
- TRBD1 TRBJ2-7 TRBV25-1 CASSQGQGAHEQYF TGTGCCAGCAGTCAGGGACAGGGGGCCCACGAGCAGTACTTC
- TRBD2 TRBJ2-2 TRBV29-1 CSARDSGRAGELFF TGCAGCGCAAGGGATAGCGGGAGGGCCGGGGAGCTGTTTTTT
- TRBD1 TRBJ2-7 TRBV5-1 CASSLRHRGQGNGEQYF TGCGCCAGCAGCTTGCGCCACCGCGGACAGGGAAACGGCGAGCAGTACTTC
- TRBD1 TRBJ1-2 TRBV19 CASRPARRGYGYTF TGTGCCAGTAGGCCGGCCCGCAGGGGGTATGGCTACACCTTC
- TRBD1 TRBJ1-1 TRBV19 CASSLLDRVNTEAFF TGTGCCAGTAGTCTTCTCGACAGGGTGAACACTGAAGCTTTCTTT
- TRBD1 TRBJ2-1 TRBV7-2 CASGTGAANNEQFF TGTGCCAGCGGTACAGGGGCCGCCAACAATGAGCAGTTCTTC
- - TRBJ1-4 TRBV4-1 CASSRLQGVANEKLFF TGCGCCAGCAGCCGATTACAGGGCGTTGCTAATGAAAAACTGTTTTTT
- - TRBJ1-4 TRBV6-5 CASSSTGNNEKLFF TGTGCCAGCAGTTCCACAGGGAATAATGAAAAACTGTTTTTT
few - TRBJ1-2 TRBV3-1/TRBV3-2 CASSQDPQSTGYTF TGTGCCAGCAGCCAAGATCCTCAGTCAACGGGCTACACCTTC